These 29 T cell receptor beta chains came from one sample sequenced in a study of OX40 agonist ivuxolimab in advanced cancers. Assay used: immunoSEQ multiplex PCR; TCRdb lists only in-frame clones, some missing. Here the sample spans approximately 84,000 clones, approximately 92% being singletons. This specimen consisted of CD4+ or CD8+ T cells sorted from blood, obtained in a trial of the OX40 agonist ivuxolimab. The receptors shown here come from an adult with an advanced solid tumor such as melanoma, head and neck, liver or kidney cancer.

A note on this clone: This sample also contains other DNA sequences that code for the same CDR3. The rearrangement links TRBV6-5 to TRBJ1-2; D is possibly TRBD1 (5 bases). The CDR3 covers 14 residues. The germline CDR1 and CDR2 sequences are MNHEY and SVGAGI. V was pared by 2 bases and J by 0 bases, with 7 bases between. The CDR3 bases are TGTGCCAGCAGTTACGGGGGGGCTAACTATGGCTACACCTTC. Its translation: CASSYGGANYGYTF.

The V call is TRBV5-6, the J call TRBJ2-7; D remains ambiguous. V was shortened by 7 bases and J by 2 bases, with 22 bases between the two germline ends. The CDR3 has 16 residues. The V gene's germline CDR1 is SGHDT and CDR2 YYEEEE. CDR3 sequence reads: CASGVSLNGNTYEQYV. In nucleotides, the CDR3 is TGTGCCAGCGGAGTTTCGTTGAATGGCAATACCTACGAGCAGTACGTC.

The chain employs TRBV21-1 and TRBJ2-1; the table assigns TRBD2, which was not confirmed against the DNA. TRBV21-1 is flagged as a pseudogene. This CDR3 comprises 24 residues. The CDR3 DNA reads as TGTGCCAGCAGCAACCAACCAGCAGGATACTCTAGCGGGAGGGCCTTAAGTGTCTCGGATGAGCAGTTCTTC. The encoded protein is CASSNQPAGYSSGRALSVSDEQFF.

This rearrangement joins TRBV7-9 to TRBJ1-2; D is undetermined. Germline assignment: CDR1 SEHNR and CDR2 FQNEAQ (reference sequence). Deletions cut 1 base from V and 4 bases from J, with 10 bases between. The CDR3 is made up of 14 amino acids. CDR3 residues: CASSLEVYTYGYTF. The CDR3 DNA reads TGTGCCAGCAGCTTAGAGGTCTACACCTATGGCTACACCTTC.

The chain combines TRBV7-2 with TRBJ1-5, with D hard to call. The CDR3 totals 13 residues. CDR1 is SGHTA and CDR2 is FQGNSA in the germline V gene. The germline V and J ends were trimmed by 5 bases and 1 base, with 6 bases remaining between them. CDR3 amino acids: CASSAESNQPQHF. The CDR3 coding sequence is TGTGCCAGCAGCGCTGAGAGCAATCAGCCCCAGCATTTT. The full variable domain, with the rest looked up from reference TRBV7-2 and TRBJ1-5, is GAGVSQSPSNKVTEKGKDVELRCDPISGHTALYWYRQSLGQGLEFLIYFQGNSAPDKSGLPSDRFSAERTGGSVSTLTIQRTQQEDSAVYLCASSAESNQPQHFGDGTRLSIL.

The sample holds one count of this clone. The CDR3 sequence: CSVDLGALRGSTEAFF. In nucleotides, the CDR3 is TGCAGCGTTGATTTAGGGGCTTTGCGGGGGAGCACTGAAGCTTTCTTT. The chain combines TRBV29-1 with TRBJ1-1, with a possible D match to TRBD1 (5 bases). The germline CDR1 and CDR2 sequences are SQVTM and ANQGSEA. The length of the CDR3 is 16 residues. Deletions cut 3 bases from V and 4 bases from J, with 21 bases between.

The gene calls are TRBV9 and TRBJ2-3; 7 nucleotides align to TRBD2. The ends lost 2 bases at V and 0 bases at J; junction bases unmatched: 6. The CDR3 runs to 16 residues. The germline gives CDR1 SGDLS, CDR2 YYNGEE. CDR3 DNA: TGTGCCAGCAGCGTCCTAGCGGATTCTAGCACAGATACGCAGTATTTT. Encoded protein: CASSVLADSSTDTQYF. The full variable domain, its missing parts supplied by reference TRBV9 and TRBJ2-3, is DSGVTQTPKHLITATGQRVTLRCSPRSGDLSVYWYQQSLDQGLQFLIQYYNGEERAKGNILERFSAQQFPDLHSELNLSSLELGDSALYFCASSVLADSSTDTQYFGPGTRLTVL.

This chain joins TRBV7-2 and TRBJ2-1; TRBD2 agrees at 7 bases. CDR1 SGHTA and CDR2 FQGNSA come from the germline V gene. This CDR3 comprises 16 residues. V lost 1 base to trimming and J lost 2 bases; unmatched junction nucleotides: 5. The CDR3 spells CASSLDGGSPYNEQFF. CDR3 in DNA: TGTGCCAGCAGCTTAGACGGCGGGAGCCCCTACAATGAGCAGTTCTTC. Full variable domain (missing parts from reference TRBV7-2 and TRBJ2-1): GAGVSQSPSNKVTEKGKDVELRCDPISGHTALYWYRQSLGQGLEFLIYFQGNSAPDKSGLPSDRFSAERTGGSVSTLTIQRTQQEDSAVYLCASSLDGGSPYNEQFFGPGTRLTVL.

This chain uses TRBV27 with TRBJ1-2; no definite D call. Trimming took off 2 bases at V and 3 bases at J, with 10 bases between the two ends. Per the germline V gene, CDR1 is MNHEY and CDR2 is SMNVEV (reference sequence). CDR3 length: 14 amino acids. CDR3 protein: CASSLQPAHYGYTF. The CDR3 DNA is TGTGCCAGCAGTTTACAGCCCGCCCACTATGGCTACACCTTC.

This chain uses TRBV18 with TRBJ2-7, with D maybe TRBD1 (5 bases). V lost 2 bases and J lost 2, with 7 bases in between. The CDR3 is 13 residues long. CDR1 and CDR2 (germline): KGHSH, LQKENI. CDR3 residues: CASSPTRAYEQYV. For the CDR3, the DNA is TGTGCCAGCTCACCAACCAGGGCCTACGAGCAGTACGTC.

The chain joins TRBV6-6 to TRBJ1-1; D is uncertain. Looked up from germline, CDR1 is MNHNY and CDR2 is SVGAGI (reference sequence). V was cut by 2 bases and J by 2 bases, with 9 bases left in between. The CDR3 contains 14 residues. CDR3: CASSYVDGNTEAFF. CDR3 in DNA: TGTGCCAGCAGTTACGTGGACGGCAACACTGAAGCTTTCTTT.

V and J are TRBV10-1 and TRBJ1-5; no clear D. Germline CDR1 and CDR2: WNHNN and SYGVQD (reference sequence). The CDR3 is made up of 13 amino acids. V was trimmed by 6 bases and J by 6 bases, leaving 12 bases between them. CDR3 amino acids: CASRLHRGQPQHF. In nucleotides, the CDR3 is TGCGCCAGCAGACTTCACCGGGGTCAGCCCCAGCATTTT.

The CDR3 region has the DNA TGCGCCAGCAGCCAAGATCTATCCCCAGGGTCGGAGACCCAGTACTTC. Amino acids: CASSQDLSPGSETQYF. The V gene is TRBV4-1, the J gene TRBJ2-5, with D tentatively TRBD1 (5 bases). Trimming cost V 0 bases and J 5 bases, with 16 bases left between them. CDR1 is MGHRA and CDR2 is YSYEKL in the germline V gene. The CDR3 is made up of 16 amino acids.

The chain is built from TRBV5-4 and TRBJ2-5; 7 bases align to TRBD2. The DNA end is more similar to TRBJ2-7, so the J call may be wrong. The CDR3 spans 17 residues. The germline gives CDR1 SGHNT, CDR2 YYREEE (reference sequence). CDR3 bases: TGTGCCAGCAGCTCCTCCGGAGGGGCGGGAGTCTGGTACGAGCAGTACTTC. Translating gives CASSSSGGAGVWYEQYF.

Only one count was recorded for this clone. The V and J genes are TRBV2 and TRBJ2-1, with 11 bases matching TRBD2. Unmatched junction bases numbered 15, after V lost 10 bases and J lost 10 bases. Per the germline V gene, CDR1 is SNHLY and CDR2 is FYNNEI. This CDR3 is 15 amino acids long. CDR3 protein: CAIKAGLADRYEQFF. The CDR3 nucleotides are TGTGCCATCAAGGCGGGACTAGCGGATCGGTACGAGCAGTTCTTC.

The V and J genes are TRBV5-4 and TRBJ2-3; tentatively, D is TRBD2 (5 bases). The germline V gene encodes CDR1 SGHNT and CDR2 YYREEE (reference sequence). V shed 3 bases and J shed 0 bases, with 17 bases lying between them. This CDR3 has 17 amino acids. CDR3 DNA sequence: TGTGCCAGCAGCTCCGGCGCTGGAGCGGCGAGCACAGATACGCAGTATTTT. This gives the protein CASSSGAGAASTDTQYF.

The chain carries TRBV7-2 and TRBJ2-5; TRBD1 agrees at 9 bases. CDR1 and CDR2 (germline): SGHTA, FQGNSA. The length of the CDR3 is 14 residues. V lost 5 bases to trimming and J lost 5 bases; unmatched junction nucleotides: 6. DNA of the CDR3: TGTGCCAGCAGCCAGGACAGGGGAGACGAGACCCAGTACTTC. Translating it yields CASSQDRGDETQYF.

The gene calls are TRBV5-1 and TRBJ2-2, with D hard to call. Germline loops: CDR1 SGHRS, CDR2 YFSETQ. CDR3 size: 16 residues. V lost 4 bases and J lost 0, with 13 bases in between. The CDR3 sequence: CASSQHQNTNTGELFF. CDR3 bases: TGCGCCAGCAGCCAACATCAAAACACGAACACCGGGGAGCTGTTTTTT.

This chain links TRBV6-5 with TRBJ2-3, with D perhaps TRBD2 (7 bases). From germline, CDR1 is MNHEY and CDR2 SVGAGI. This CDR3 has 14 residues. The V gene lost 7 bases and the J gene lost 2 bases, with 13 bases spanning the gap. CDR3 in DNA: TGTGCCAGCAAGGGGGGGCAGTACACAGATACGCAGTATTTT. Amino acid sequence: CASKGGQYTDTQYF.

This sequence joins TRBV18 and TRBJ1-4; D remains unclear. The CDR3 is 12 residues long. In germline, CDR1 is KGHSH, CDR2 LQKENI. Trimming pared 4 bases from V and 4 bases from J, leaving 4 bases between. The CDR3 loop reads CASSRINEKLFF. The CDR3 DNA reads as TGTGCCAGCTCACGGATTAATGAAAAACTGTTTTTT.

This clone has a single count. The rearrangement links TRBV11-1 to TRBJ2-3; no reliable D call. Trimming took 5 bases from V and 4 from J, leaving 7 bases between them. Germline CDR1 reads SGHAT; CDR2 reads FQDESV (reference sequence). CDR3 length equals 12 residues. This CDR3 reads CASSKAADTQYF. The CDR3 region has the DNA TGTGCCAGCAGCAAGGCTGCAGATACGCAGTATTTT.

V gene TRBV28 combines with J gene TRBJ2-5, with D unresolved. From germline, CDR1 is MDHEN and CDR2 SYDVKM. The CDR3 loop spans 11 amino acids. Trimming stripped 5 bases from V and 2 bases from J, with 3 bases between. CDR3 region: CASSPQETQYF. The DNA of the CDR3 is TGTGCCAGCAGTCCTCAAGAGACCCAGTACTTC.

The chain recombines TRBV2 with TRBJ2-7; 9 nucleotides align to TRBD2. This CDR3 spans 14 amino acids. Germline V gives CDR1 SNHLY, CDR2 FYNNEI. J gave up 3 bases and V 6 bases, and 6 bases lay outside the gene matches. The CDR3 DNA sequence: TGTGCCAGCAGGGGCGGGACTAGCATCTACGAGCAGTACTTC. Protein sequence: CASRGGTSIYEQYF.

The chain combines TRBV4-1 with TRBJ2-3; TRBD2 matches 8 bases. V was pared by 3 bases and J by 6 bases, with 11 bases of the junction left unmatched. CDR3 length: 16 residues. The germline CDR1 and CDR2 sequences are MGHRA and YSYEKL. The CDR3 DNA follows: TGCGCCAGCAGCCAGTCACTAGCGGCTCAATGGGATACGCAGTATTTT. This gives the protein CASSQSLAAQWDTQYF.

The chain joins TRBV2 to TRBJ1-1, with 8 bases aligning to TRBD1. CDR3 length: 14 residues. Germline-derived CDR1 and CDR2 are SNHLY and FYNNEI. V shed 4 bases and J 6 bases; nucleotides not matched to a gene: 7. CDR3 nucleotide sequence: TGTGCCAGCAGTGTACAGGGGGTGAGGGCTGAAGCTTTCTTT. Translation: CASSVQGVRAEAFF.

This chain joins TRBV19 and TRBJ2-6; no clear D. This CDR3 is built from 17 residues. The V end lost 8 bases, the J end lost 0 bases, and 17 bases lay between the germline ends. CDR1 is LNHDA and CDR2 is SQIVND in the germline V gene (reference sequence). The CDR3: CASRIGQSGSGANVLTF. CDR3 coding DNA: TGTGCCAGTCGCATTGGGCAAAGTGGCTCTGGGGCCAACGTCCTGACTTTC.

This clone occurred once. The rearrangement links TRBV2 to TRBJ2-1, with D hard to call. Trimming took off 10 bases at V and 0 bases at J, with 10 bases between the two ends. CDR1 and CDR2 (germline): SNHLY, FYNNEI. This CDR3 is 13 amino acids long. The CDR3, as DNA: TGTGCCACTTTCCAGGACTCCTACAATGAGCAGTTCTTC. It translates to CATFQDSYNEQFF.

The V call is TRBV12-5, the J call TRBJ2-5, with D possibly being TRBD1 (7 bases). Germline CDR1 reads LGHNT; CDR2 reads FRNRAP. This CDR3 has 13 residues. Trimming cost V 6 bases and J 5 bases, with 13 bases left between them. This CDR3 reads CASGDRAGETQYF. CDR3 coding DNA: TGTGCTAGTGGCGACAGGGCGGGGGAGACCCAGTACTTC.

The V and J genes are TRBV5-4 and TRBJ2-3, with D unclear. Trimming removed 0 bases from V and 6 bases from J, with 11 bases in between. The CDR3 runs 14 residues. The germline gives CDR1 SGHNT, CDR2 YYREEE (reference sequence). The CDR3 DNA follows: TGTGCCAGCAGCTTGGGGGCGGTTTGGGATACGCAGTATTTT. Protein: CASSLGAVWDTQYF.